Each of the 27 T cell receptor beta chains below was sequenced from the same sample in a study of human T cells and chemical hapten exposure. Time point specified: healthy volunteer bleed at 6 weeks. Sequencing started from total RNA isolated from unfractionated whole blood. TCRdb redid the calling of the RACE reads with MiXCR, one entry per CDR3 protein. The table records approximately 81,000 distinct CDR3 sequences, 7% to 9% of them present only once. The sample comprised whole blood. The receptors come from a male donor in good health. Some clones in this sample may be carry-over from other donors' samples.

This sequence joins TRBV11-1 and TRBJ2-1; 10 nucleotides match TRBD2. The CDR3 extends over 15 amino acids. After removal of 5 bases from V and 4 bases from J, the junction contained 5 bases not matched to a gene. Germline V gene sequence: CDR1 SGHAT, CDR2 FQDESV (reference sequence). The CDR3 region has the DNA TGTGCCAGCAGCCAGACTAGCGGGTCTTACAATGAGCAGTTCTTC. Translation: CASSQTSGSYNEQFF.

At least ten counts were recorded for this clonotype. The chain is built from TRBV7-9 and TRBJ1-2; 9 nucleotides align to TRBD1. Germline lookup yields CDR1 SEHNR and CDR2 FQNEAQ (reference sequence). The ends lost 5 bases at V and 4 bases at J; junction bases unmatched: 5. The CDR3 contains 14 residues. Here the CDR3 DNA reads TGTGCCAGCAGCCTAACAGGGGGCGGCTATGGCTACACCTTC. This gives the protein CASSLTGGGYGYTF.

This clonotype was recorded many times. The chain recombines TRBV27 with TRBJ2-7, with D maybe TRBD1 (7 bases). The germline V and J ends were trimmed by 2 bases and 3 bases, with 11 bases remaining between them. CDR1 is MNHEY, CDR2 SMNVEV, per germline (reference sequence). CDR3 length equals 14 residues. CDR3 protein: CASSLAGQIYEQYF. In nucleotides, the CDR3 is TGTGCCAGCAGTTTAGCGGGACAGATCTACGAGCAGTACTTC.

V and J are TRBV7-9 and TRBJ2-1; 8 nucleotides align to TRBD1. The CDR3 runs to 15 residues. CDR1 SEHNR and CDR2 FQNEAQ come from the germline V gene (reference sequence). V shed 7 bases and J 8 bases; nucleotides not matched to a gene: 13. CDR3 in DNA: TGTGCCAGCACCAACATAAGGACAGGGATCGATGAGCAGTTCTTC. Its protein product is CASTNIRTGIDEQFF. Combining the CDR3 with reference TRBV7-9 and TRBJ2-1 gives the whole variable domain DTGVSQNPRHKITKRGQNVTFRCDPISEHNRLYWYRQTLGQGPEFLTYFQNEAQLEKSRLLSDRFSAERPKGSFSTLEIQRTEQGDSAMYLCASTNIRTGIDEQFFGPGTRLTVL.

This clonotype was observed a few times. The chain is built from TRBV6-2 or TRBV6-3 and TRBJ1-2; D unresolved. The V and J ends lost 5 bases and 0 bases respectively, with 1 base between them. From germline, CDR1 is MNHEY and CDR2 SVGEGT. The CDR3 runs to 11 residues. In DNA form, the CDR3 reads TGTGCCAGCAGTCCTAACTATGGCTACACCTTC. It translates to CASSPNYGYTF.

This chain links TRBV18 with TRBJ2-1, with 8 bases that match TRBD2. The V gene's germline CDR1 is KGHSH and CDR2 LQKENI. V was pared by 2 bases and J by 5 bases, with 8 bases of the junction left unmatched. The CDR3 totals 16 residues. CDR3 region: CASSPGAGGTHNEQFF. The CDR3 DNA sequence: TGTGCCAGCTCACCAGGTGCGGGAGGAACCCACAATGAGCAGTTCTTC.

The V gene is TRBV4-2, the J gene TRBJ1-4; TRBD1 matches at 8 bases. Germline CDR1 and CDR2: LGHNA and YNFKEQ. The CDR3 spans 18 residues. J lost 0 bases, V lost 1 base, and 7 bases had no gene match. The CDR3 spells CASSQGQGPLTTNEKLFF. The CDR3 coding sequence is TGTGCCAGCAGCCAAGGACAGGGGCCCCTAACAACTAATGAAAAACTGTTTTTT.

The gene calls are TRBV12-3 or TRBV12-4 and TRBJ2-7; the match to TRBD2 covers 10 bases. This CDR3 has 15 amino acids. The V segment lost 1 base and the J segment 7 bases; nucleotides outside the gene matches: 7. The CDR3 spells CASSLEGLAGVEQYF. CDR3 sequence (DNA): TGTGCCAGCAGTTTAGAGGGCCTAGCGGGGGTGGAGCAGTACTTC.

This clonotype was recorded many times. V usage is TRBV6-4 and J usage is TRBJ1-5, with D uncertain. The CDR3 has 13 residues. Trimming took 3 bases from V and 2 from J, leaving 5 bases between them. Germline loops: CDR1 MRHNA, CDR2 SNTAGT. CDR3 amino acids: CASSEIGNQPQHF. DNA of the CDR3: TGTGCCAGCAGTGAAATCGGCAATCAGCCCCAGCATTTT.

The chain combines TRBV11-2 with TRBJ2-1; D unresolved. The length of the CDR3 is 16 residues. V lost 0 bases, J lost 1 base, and 10 bases lay in between. Germline V gene lookup returns CDR1 SGHAT and CDR2 FQNNGV. The CDR3 coding sequence is TGTGCCAGCAGCTTAGAGAACTCGCTGTCCTACAATGAGCAGTTCTTC. This sequence encodes CASSLENSLSYNEQFF. Full variable domain (outside the CDR3, taken from reference TRBV11-2 and TRBJ2-1): EAGVAQSPRYKIIEKRQSVAFWCNPISGHATLYWYQQILGQGPKLLIQFQNNGVVDDSQLPKDRFSAERLKGVDSTLKIQPAKLEDSAVYLCASSLENSLSYNEQFFGPGTRLTVL.

This sequence joins TRBV27 and TRBJ2-3; 9 nucleotides align to TRBD2. Germline V gives CDR1 MNHEY, CDR2 SMNVEV (reference sequence). The CDR3 spans 16 residues. V lost 1 base to trimming and J lost 3 bases; unmatched junction nucleotides: 5. CDR3 residues: CASSLWASGETDTQYF. The CDR3 nucleotides are TGTGCCAGCAGTTTATGGGCTAGCGGGGAAACAGATACGCAGTATTTT.

This chain uses TRBV27 with TRBJ2-1; 11 bases are shared with TRBD2. The ends lost 1 base at V and 7 bases at J; junction bases unmatched: 3. CDR1 MNHEY and CDR2 SMNVEV come from the germline V gene (reference sequence). This CDR3 region has 15 residues. This CDR3 reads CASSLLAGGPNEQFF. Written as DNA, the CDR3 is TGTGCCAGCAGTTTATTAGCGGGAGGGCCAAATGAGCAGTTCTTC.

In its sample, this clonotype was seen many times. The chain couples TRBV20-1 to TRBJ2-6, with 12 bases that match TRBD2. The ends lost 3 bases at V and 2 bases at J; junction bases unmatched: 2. There are 16 residues in the CDR3. The germline V gene encodes CDR1 DFQATT and CDR2 SNEGSKA (reference sequence). The CDR3 coding sequence is TGCAGTGCTAGGACTAGCGGGAGCCCTGGGGCCAACGTCCTGACTTTC. Translation: CSARTSGSPGANVLTF.

This clonotype came up a few times. The gene calls are TRBV7-2 and TRBJ1-2; 10 bases map to TRBD1. The CDR3 runs to 17 residues. V was pared by 1 base and J by 5 bases, with 10 bases of the junction left unmatched. Germline assignment: CDR1 SGHTA and CDR2 FQGNSA. The CDR3 DNA sequence: TGTGCCAGCAGCTTAGACGGGACAGGGGCGGCCGGTTATGGCTACACCTTC. Translated: CASSLDGTGAAGYGYTF.

This clonotype appeared a few times. The gene calls are TRBV5-1 and TRBJ2-7; D not resolved. V was cut by 4 bases and J by 2 bases, with 16 bases left in between. Germline lookup yields CDR1 SGHRS and CDR2 YFSETQ. The CDR3 spans 15 residues. The CDR3 protein is CASSPASRKAYEQYF. The DNA for the CDR3 is TGCGCCAGCAGCCCAGCTAGTAGGAAAGCCTACGAGCAGTACTTC.

This sequence joins TRBV7-2 and TRBJ2-5, with 7 bases aligning to TRBD1. From germline, CDR1 is SGHTA and CDR2 FQGNSA. The V segment lost 4 bases and the J segment 1 base; nucleotides outside the gene matches: 3. The CDR3 consists of 14 residues. The CDR3 here is CASSSGQLQETQYF. In DNA, the CDR3 is TGTGCCAGCAGCTCGGGACAGCTCCAAGAGACCCAGTACTTC.

This chain joins TRBV7-2 and TRBJ1-2; D is unresolved. CDR3 length: 11 residues. Germline V gives CDR1 SGHTA, CDR2 FQGNSA. Between the trimmed V and J ends, which lost 5 bases and 4 bases, there was a span of 5 bases. The CDR3 DNA follows: TGTGCCAGCAGCCAGCGCTATGGCTACACCTTC. This encodes CASSQRYGYTF.

This clonotype was recorded a few times. The chain has TRBV12-3 or TRBV12-4 and TRBJ2-3; either TRBD1 or TRBD2 may fit D (5 bases each). The CDR3 runs 16 residues. V was pared by 5 bases and J by 0 bases, with 15 bases between. The CDR3 spells CASSPSWGSSTDTQYF. The CDR3 region has the DNA TGTGCCAGCAGTCCGTCGTGGGGGTCTAGCACAGATACGCAGTATTTT.

As for this clonotype: One end of the junction does not line up with germline, which may come from a read error. V and J are TRBV3-1 and TRBJ2-1, with 7 bases matching TRBD2. The CDR3 is 15 residues long. In germline, CDR1 is LGHDT, CDR2 YNNKEL (reference sequence). The DNA for the CDR3 is TGTACCAGCAGCCGTGGCGGGAGTGGAGCCAATGAGCAGTTCTTC. Translation: CTSSRGGSGANEQFF.

This clonotype has a handful of counts. The chain has TRBV6-6 and TRBJ2-7, with D unclear. Germline V lookup: CDR1 MNHNY, CDR2 SVGAGI (reference sequence). V lost 0 bases, J lost 0 bases, and 6 bases lay in between. This CDR3 is 14 amino acids long. The CDR3 nucleotides read TGTGCCAGCAGTTACTCGCTCGGCTCCTACGAGCAGTACTTC. This translates into CASSYSLGSYEQYF.

The chain has TRBV4-1 and TRBJ2-3, with no clear D. Per the germline V gene, CDR1 is MGHRA and CDR2 is YSYEKL. The CDR3 is 13 amino acids. Trimming took 4 bases from V and 2 from J, leaving 7 bases between them. The CDR3 sequence is CASSLYFTDTQYF. The CDR3 DNA sequence: TGCGCCAGCAGCCTCTATTTCACAGATACGCAGTATTTT.

At least ten counts were recorded for this clonotype. The chain recombines TRBV7-9 with TRBJ2-5; 10 bases are a match to TRBD2. Trimming removed 2 bases from V and 1 base from J; junction bases left unmatched: 4. The CDR3 covers 16 residues. Germline-derived CDR1 and CDR2 are SEHNR and FQNEAQ (reference sequence). This CDR3 is CASSLKPSGGQETQYF. Here the CDR3 DNA reads TGTGCCAGCAGCTTAAAGCCTAGCGGGGGCCAAGAGACCCAGTACTTC.

The count of this clonotype is one. V is TRBV4-3 and J is TRBJ2-1, with a possible D match to TRBD2 (7 bases). The V and J ends lost 0 bases and 2 bases respectively, with 11 bases between them. The germline V gene encodes CDR1 LGHNA and CDR2 YSLEER. CDR3 length equals 16 residues. The CDR3 nucleotides are TGCGCCAGCAGCCAAGAGGGGGGGCCCCCCTACAATGAGCAGTTCTTC. Its translation: CASSQEGGPPYNEQFF.

V is TRBV2 and J is TRBJ2-3, with TRBD1 matching over 9 bases. Germline V gives CDR1 SNHLY, CDR2 FYNNEI. The V and J ends lost 5 bases and 4 bases, in that order; junction bases with no gene match: 4. The CDR3 totals 14 residues. The chain's CDR3 is CASSTDRGPDTQYF. The CDR3 bases are TGTGCCAGCAGTACGGACAGGGGACCAGATACGCAGTATTTT.

The J gene is TRBJ2-7, the V gene TRBV29-1, with TRBD2 matching 9 bases. The trim removed 5 bases at V and 6 bases at J, leaving 14 bases unmatched. The CDR3 length is 15 residues. Per the germline V gene, CDR1 is SQVTM and CDR2 is ANQGSEA. This CDR3 reads CSVKRTGTSSGEQYF. Written as DNA, the CDR3 is TGCAGCGTTAAAAGAACCGGGACTAGCTCCGGCGAGCAGTACTTC.

The sample holds a few counts of this clonotype. The gene calls are TRBV2 and TRBJ1-2; D uncertain. Germline CDR1 is SNHLY and CDR2 is FYNNEI. The V gene lost 1 base and the J gene lost 3 bases, with 6 bases spanning the gap. This CDR3 spans 13 amino acids. CDR3 nucleotides: TGTGCCAGCAGTGAAGGACACGACTATGGCTACACCTTC. Translated: CASSEGHDYGYTF. The complete variable domain, with remaining parts taken from reference TRBV2 and TRBJ1-2, reads EPEVTQTPSHQVTQMGQEVILRCVPISNHLYFYWYRQILGQKVEFLVSFYNNEISEKSEIFDDQFSVERPDGSNFTLKIRSTKLEDSAMYFCASSEGHDYGYTFGSGTRLTVV.

This clonotype appeared a few times. The chain recombines TRBV2 with TRBJ1-5; D is undetermined. Trimming pared 2 bases from V and 5 bases from J, leaving 7 bases between. Germline V gives CDR1 SNHLY, CDR2 FYNNEI. This CDR3 has 13 amino acids. The CDR3 DNA follows: TGTGCCAGCAGTGAATGGCTGGATCAGCCCCAGCATTTT. It codes for CASSEWLDQPQHF.